This T cell receptor (beta chain) was documented in a study of cytomegalovirus exposure and HLA in healthy donors. Study-level findings and limits: Compared with the approximately 700-donor mean, an Asian-associated ancestry cluster reportedly had fewer N-insertions, according to a later analysis.

The primer mix had 60 Vbeta and 13 Jbeta primers. Some clones are missing from TCRdb's copy, which holds only in-frame ones; the method was immunoSEQ multiplex PCR. This sample carries some 92,000 clones, around 75% of them seen once, and the ten largest clones take roughly 9.7%. Trimming removed 0 bases at V and 5 bases at J, with 8 bases between. The CDR3 runs 13 residues. CDR1 and CDR2 (germline): SGDLS, YYNGEE. Note on this clone: Its cognate antigen is unknown.

The rearrangement links TRBV9 to TRBJ2-5; no clear D. The sequence was obtained from a man between 18 and 35 years old in good health and CMV-seropositive. The sequenced sample consisted of PBMCs. CDR3 protein: CASSVGLGETQYF. The CDR3 DNA follows: TGTGCCAGCAGCGTAGGGCTCGGGGAGACCCAGTACTTC.